This entry lists 21 T cell receptor beta chains sequenced from one sample in a study of blood T cell repertoires in COVID-19. Data came from immunoSEQ multiplex PCR; TCRdb stores just in-frame clones and leaves some out. The data contain 170,000 or so clones, around nine tenths of them seen just once; the ten biggest clones take up roughly 0.53%. Sequencing used peripheral blood. These receptor sequences come from a man aged 55 to 69 with COVID-19, enrolled during active disease.

V and J are TRBV6-1 and TRBJ1-4, with 8 bases lining up with TRBD1. This CDR3 is built from 15 residues. The trim removed 3 bases at V and 7 bases at J, leaving 7 bases unmatched. CDR1 and CDR2 (germline): MNHNS, SASEGT. The DNA of the CDR3 is TGTGCCAGCAGTGACGTTGGACAGGGTATTGAAAAACTGTTTTTT. Amino acid sequence: CASSDVGQGIEKLFF.

V gene TRBV4-3 combines with J gene TRBJ1-2, with 8 positions matching TRBD1. Germline loops: CDR1 LGHNA, CDR2 YSLEER. This CDR3 has 14 amino acids. V lost 5 bases to trimming and J lost 4 bases; unmatched junction nucleotides: 6. This chain's CDR3 is CASSSGQGLYGYTF. For the CDR3, the DNA is TGCGCCAGCAGCTCCGGACAGGGTCTCTATGGCTACACCTTC.

This chain uses TRBV28 with TRBJ2-3, with TRBD2 identical over 8 bases. This CDR3 has 13 residues. Germline V gene sequence: CDR1 MDHEN, CDR2 SYDVKM. The V gene end was trimmed by 3 bases and the J gene end by 5 bases; junction bases not matched to a gene: 1. CDR3 sequence reads: CASSFLAGDTQYF. DNA of the CDR3: TGTGCCAGCAGTTTTCTAGCGGGAGATACGCAGTATTTT.

This clone was detected only a few times. The J gene is TRBJ2-7, the V gene TRBV27; the match to TRBD1 covers 8 bases. Germline values: CDR1 MNHEY, CDR2 SMNVEV (reference sequence). J lost 3 bases, V lost 4 bases, and 8 bases had no gene match. This CDR3 region has 15 residues. The CDR3, as DNA: TGTGCCAGCAGTTCCCGGACAGGGCCCAACTACGAGCAGTACTTC. This translates into CASSSRTGPNYEQYF.

The V and J genes are TRBV6-5 and TRBJ1-5, with 9 bases lining up with TRBD1. The V and J ends lost 6 bases and 2 bases, in that order; junction bases with no gene match: 5. CDR1 and CDR2 (germline): MNHEY, SVGAGI. The CDR3 spans 15 residues. The CDR3 DNA reads TGTGCCAGCAGCGCGGACAGGGGAGGCAATCAGCCCCAGCATTTT. It encodes CASSADRGGNQPQHF.

The chain is built from TRBV6-5 and TRBJ2-5; possibly TRBD1 for D (5 bases). The CDR3 has 15 amino acids. Germline assignment: CDR1 MNHEY and CDR2 SVGAGI. With 0 bases removed from V and 10 bases from J, the gap between germline ends came to 18 bases. The CDR3 coding sequence is TGTGCCAGCAGTTACTCTTTCGGCACAGGTGTGGGCCAGTACTTC. Its protein is CASSYSFGTGVGQYF.

This clone was observed a few times. V and J are TRBV30 and TRBJ1-1; D gene unclear. Deletions cut 1 base from V and 4 bases from J, with 10 bases between. Germline V gene lookup returns CDR1 GTSNPN and CDR2 SVGIG (reference sequence). The CDR3 runs 13 residues. The chain's CDR3 is CAWSGRGGTEAFF. The CDR3 DNA reads as TGTGCCTGGAGTGGCCGGGGTGGCACTGAAGCTTTCTTT.

This clone was seen only a few times. The chain recombines TRBV5-4 with TRBJ2-3; possibly TRBD2 for D (6 bases). The CDR3 sequence is 15 residues long. Germline V CDR1 and CDR2: SGHNT, YYREEE (reference sequence). V dropped 3 bases and J dropped 1 base, with 12 bases sitting between them. The CDR3 bases are TGTGCCAGCAGCTCGGATGGAGGGGGCACAGATACGCAGTATTTT. Protein sequence: CASSSDGGGTDTQYF.

The chain joins TRBV7-2 to TRBJ1-1, with D maybe TRBD1 (6 bases). V was clipped by 4 bases and J by 0 bases, with 9 bases between them. CDR1 and CDR2 (germline): SGHTA, FQGNSA. The CDR3 has 14 residues. Written as DNA, the CDR3 is TGTGCCAGCAGCTGGGACACGTTGAACACTGAAGCTTTCTTT. It codes for CASSWDTLNTEAFF.

The V call is TRBV6-5, the J call TRBJ2-5, with D perhaps TRBD1 (5 bases). From germline, CDR1 is MNHEY and CDR2 SVGAGI. Trimming took 0 bases from V and 8 from J, leaving 19 bases between them. There are 16 residues in the CDR3. CDR3 sequence: CASSYSNRPLARTQYF. CDR3 nucleotides: TGTGCCAGCAGTTACTCGAACAGGCCCCTGGCAAGAACCCAGTACTTC.

The chain combines TRBV2 with TRBJ1-1; D remains ambiguous. The CDR3 consists of 15 residues. Trimming shortened V by 4 bases and J by 4 bases, and 16 bases separated the two germline ends. Looked up from germline, CDR1 is SNHLY and CDR2 is FYNNEI. CDR3 sequence: CASSAQDTAITEAFF. For the CDR3, the DNA is TGTGCCAGCAGTGCTCAAGACACGGCAATCACTGAAGCTTTCTTT.

V and J are TRBV12-5 and TRBJ2-1; maybe TRBD1 (5 bases). CDR3 length equals 15 residues. CDR1 and CDR2 from the germline V gene are LGHNT and FRNRAP. The V end lost 7 bases, the J end lost 1 base, and 14 bases lay between the germline ends. CDR3 nucleotides: TGTGCTAGTGCCTTAGGGGCTGGGTCCTACAATGAGCAGTTCTTC. Protein product: CASALGAGSYNEQFF.

V is TRBV3-1 (or the pseudogene TRBV3-2) and J is TRBJ1-1; TRBD1 aligns across 7 bases. J was trimmed by 6 bases and V by 4 bases; bases with no gene match: 11. Germline V lookup: CDR1 LGHDT, CDR2 YNNKEL (reference sequence). The CDR3 contains 15 residues. The CDR3 spells CASSPYRTGVAEAFF. The CDR3 coding sequence is TGTGCCAGCAGCCCTTATAGGACAGGCGTCGCTGAAGCTTTCTTT.

The V call is TRBV6-2 or TRBV6-3, the J call TRBJ1-5; 8 bases are shared with TRBD1. The CDR3 sequence is 15 residues long. V trimming: 0 bases; J trimming: 9 bases; junction bases outside the gene matches: 7. Germline CDR1 reads MNHEY; CDR2 reads SVGEGT. The CDR3: CASSYSGQVVVPQHF. In nucleotides, the CDR3 is TGTGCCAGCAGTTACTCGGGACAGGTGGTAGTGCCCCAGCATTTT.

This clone was seen a single time. This CDR3 is CASSLGTVNTEAFF. The CDR3 DNA is TGTGCCAGCAGCCTCGGGACAGTGAACACTGAAGCTTTCTTT. J is TRBJ1-1 and V is TRBV6-6; the match to TRBD1 covers 7 bases. The CDR3 runs to 14 residues. The germline gives CDR1 MNHNY, CDR2 SVGAGI (reference sequence). After removal of 6 bases from V and 0 bases from J, the junction contained 4 bases not matched to a gene.

This chain joins TRBV18 and TRBJ1-3; TRBD1 matches at 8 bases. CDR1 is KGHSH, CDR2 LQKENI, per germline. V shed 0 bases, J shed 3 bases, and the junction held 4 bases outside the gene matches. There are 16 residues in the CDR3. CDR3 sequence (DNA): TGTGCCAGCTCACCACCGCAGGGGGCTTATGGAAACACCATATATTTT. It is translated as CASSPPQGAYGNTIYF.

The rearrangement links TRBV19 to TRBJ1-5; 12 bases align to TRBD1. The trim removed 6 bases at V and 8 bases at J, leaving 8 bases unmatched. This CDR3 is 15 amino acids long. Germline V lookup: CDR1 LNHDA, CDR2 SQIVND (reference sequence). The CDR3 DNA is TGTGCCAGTAGGCCGGGACAGGGGGCCCGGGAGCCCCAGCATTTT. As protein: CASRPGQGAREPQHF.

The sample holds one count of this clone. The CDR3 DNA is TGTGCCAGTAGTAGGACAGGGTCCGTCGATGAGCAGTTCTTC. Encoded protein: CASSRTGSVDEQFF. The genes are TRBV19 and TRBJ2-1; 8 bases align to TRBD1. The CDR3 is made up of 14 amino acids. With 4 bases clipped from V and 8 bases from J, the junction kept 7 bases outside the gene matches. In germline, CDR1 is LNHDA, CDR2 SQIVND (reference sequence).

The chain combines TRBV7-9 with TRBJ1-2; D unresolved. The CDR3 is 12 residues long. V gave up 1 base and J gave up 8 bases, with 8 bases separating them. From germline, CDR1 is SEHNR and CDR2 FQNEAQ (reference sequence). CDR3 DNA: TGTGCCAGCAGCTTAGAGTACAAAGGCTACACCTTC. Amino acid sequence: CASSLEYKGYTF.

The chain couples TRBV7-9 to TRBJ2-7; 10 bases are shared with TRBD1. The CDR3 runs to 15 residues. J was trimmed by 3 bases and V by 5 bases; bases with no gene match: 7. Per germline, CDR1 SEHNR and CDR2 FQNEAQ (reference sequence). CDR3: CASSTGTGVDYEQYF. The CDR3, as DNA: TGTGCCAGCAGCACCGGGACAGGGGTCGACTACGAGCAGTACTTC.

V usage is TRBV3-1 (or the pseudogene TRBV3-2) and J usage is TRBJ2-1; 7 bases match TRBD1. The CDR3 runs 19 residues. CDR1 and CDR2 from the germline V gene are LGHDT and YNNKEL (reference sequence). The J segment lost 5 bases and the V segment lost 2 bases, leaving 18 bases of the junction unmatched. The CDR3 reads CASSQSVPGQTNKDNEQFF. The DNA of the CDR3 is TGTGCCAGCAGCCAATCAGTGCCGGGACAGACAAATAAGGACAATGAGCAGTTCTTC.